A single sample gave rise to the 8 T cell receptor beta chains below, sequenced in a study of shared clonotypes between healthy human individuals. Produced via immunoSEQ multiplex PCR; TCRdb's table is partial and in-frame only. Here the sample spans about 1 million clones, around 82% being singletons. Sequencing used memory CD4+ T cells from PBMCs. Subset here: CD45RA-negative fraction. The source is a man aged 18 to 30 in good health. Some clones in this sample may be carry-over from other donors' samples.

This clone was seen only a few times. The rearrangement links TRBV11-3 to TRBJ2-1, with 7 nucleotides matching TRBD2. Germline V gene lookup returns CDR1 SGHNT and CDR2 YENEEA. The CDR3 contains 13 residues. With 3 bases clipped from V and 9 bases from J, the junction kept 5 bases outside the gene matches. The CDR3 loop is CASSLRGSGEQFF. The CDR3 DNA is TGTGCCAGCAGCTTGCGGGGGTCGGGTGAGCAGTTCTTC.

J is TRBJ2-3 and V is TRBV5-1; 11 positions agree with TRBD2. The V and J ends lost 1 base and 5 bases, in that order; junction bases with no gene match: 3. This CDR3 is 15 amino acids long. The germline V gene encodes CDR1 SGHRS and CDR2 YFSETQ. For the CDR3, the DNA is TGCGCCAGCAGCTTGCTACTAGCGGGAGAAGATACGCAGTATTTT. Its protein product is CASSLLLAGEDTQYF.

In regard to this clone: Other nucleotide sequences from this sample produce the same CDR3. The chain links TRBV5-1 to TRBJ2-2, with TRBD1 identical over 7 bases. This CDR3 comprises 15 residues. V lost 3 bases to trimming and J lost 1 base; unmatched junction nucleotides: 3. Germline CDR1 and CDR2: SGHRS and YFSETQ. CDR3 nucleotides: TGCGCCAGCAGCTCACGACAGGGGAACACCGGGGAGCTGTTTTTT. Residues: CASSSRQGNTGELFF.

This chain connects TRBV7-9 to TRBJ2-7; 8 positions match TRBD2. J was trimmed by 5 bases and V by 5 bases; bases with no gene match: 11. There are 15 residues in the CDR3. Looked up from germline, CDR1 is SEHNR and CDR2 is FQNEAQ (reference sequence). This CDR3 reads CASSPSGRGFHEQYF. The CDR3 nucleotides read TGTGCCAGCAGCCCCAGCGGGAGAGGCTTCCACGAGCAGTACTTC.

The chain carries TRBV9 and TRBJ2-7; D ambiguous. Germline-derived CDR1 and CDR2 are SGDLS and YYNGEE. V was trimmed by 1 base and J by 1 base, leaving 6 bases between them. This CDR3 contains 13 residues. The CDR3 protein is CASSVRPSYEQYF. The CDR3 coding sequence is TGTGCCAGCAGCGTACGGCCTTCCTACGAGCAGTACTTC.

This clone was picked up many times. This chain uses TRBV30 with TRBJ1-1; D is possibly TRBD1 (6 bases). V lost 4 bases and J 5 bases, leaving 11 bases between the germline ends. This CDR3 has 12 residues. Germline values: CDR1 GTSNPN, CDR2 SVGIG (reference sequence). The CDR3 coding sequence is TGTGCCTGGACAGGGGCGGGAACTGAAGCTTTCTTT. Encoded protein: CAWTGAGTEAFF.

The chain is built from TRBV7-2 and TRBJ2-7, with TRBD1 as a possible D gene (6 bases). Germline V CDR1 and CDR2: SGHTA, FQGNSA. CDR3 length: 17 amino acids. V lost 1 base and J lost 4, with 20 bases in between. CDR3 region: CASSLVGTGTHKYEQYF. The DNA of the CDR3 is TGTGCCAGCAGCTTAGTAGGGACCGGGACACACAAATACGAGCAGTACTTC.

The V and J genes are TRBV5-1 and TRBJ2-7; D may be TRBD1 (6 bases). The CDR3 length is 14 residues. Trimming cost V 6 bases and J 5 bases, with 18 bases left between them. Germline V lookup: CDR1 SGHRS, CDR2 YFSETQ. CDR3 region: CASTPQGGFHEQYF. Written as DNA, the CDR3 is TGCGCCAGCACCCCACAGGGTGGGTTCCACGAGCAGTACTTC.